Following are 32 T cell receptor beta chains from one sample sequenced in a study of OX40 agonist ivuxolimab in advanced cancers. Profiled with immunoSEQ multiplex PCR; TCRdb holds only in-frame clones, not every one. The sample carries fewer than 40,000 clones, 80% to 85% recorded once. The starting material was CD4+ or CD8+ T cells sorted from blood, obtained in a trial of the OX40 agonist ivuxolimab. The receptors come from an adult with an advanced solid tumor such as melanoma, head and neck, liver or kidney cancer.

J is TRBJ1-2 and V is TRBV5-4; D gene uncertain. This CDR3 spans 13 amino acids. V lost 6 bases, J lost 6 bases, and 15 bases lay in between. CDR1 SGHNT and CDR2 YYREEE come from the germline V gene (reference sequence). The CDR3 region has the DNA TGTGCCAGCAAGGTGATACGGGAGGATGGCTACACCTTC. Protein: CASKVIREDGYTF.

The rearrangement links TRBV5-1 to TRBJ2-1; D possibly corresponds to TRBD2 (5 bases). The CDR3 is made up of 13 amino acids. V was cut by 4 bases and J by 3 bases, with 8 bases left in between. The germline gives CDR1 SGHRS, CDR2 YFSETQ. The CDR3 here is CASSPRDYNEQFF. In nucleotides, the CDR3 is TGCGCCAGCAGCCCCCGGGACTACAATGAGCAGTTCTTC.

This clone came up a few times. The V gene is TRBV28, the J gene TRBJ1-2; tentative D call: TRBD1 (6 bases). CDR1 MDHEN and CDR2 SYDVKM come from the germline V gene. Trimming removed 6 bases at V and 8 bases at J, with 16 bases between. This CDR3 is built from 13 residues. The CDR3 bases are TGTGCCAGCAGGAGGCCCGGGGGGCTAGGCTACACCTTC. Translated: CASRRPGGLGYTF.

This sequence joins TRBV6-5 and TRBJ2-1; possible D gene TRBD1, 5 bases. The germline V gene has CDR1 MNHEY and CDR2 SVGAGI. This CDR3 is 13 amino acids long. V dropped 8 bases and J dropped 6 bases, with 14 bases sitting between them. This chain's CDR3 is CASQTVGVNEQFF. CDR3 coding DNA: TGTGCCAGCCAGACAGTTGGGGTCAATGAGCAGTTCTTC.

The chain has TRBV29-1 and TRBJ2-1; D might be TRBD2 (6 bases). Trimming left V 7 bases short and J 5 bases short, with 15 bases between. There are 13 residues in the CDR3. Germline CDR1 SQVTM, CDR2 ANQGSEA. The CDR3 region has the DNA TGCAGCGCTCGCCGGGAGATCCACAATGAGCAGTTCTTC. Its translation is CSARREIHNEQFF.

The DNA for the CDR3 is TGTGCTAGTGGTGCCTTCGGTAGCGGTTACAATGAGCAGTTCTTC. This gives the protein CASGAFGSGYNEQFF. The chain links TRBV12-5 to TRBJ2-1, with D possibly TRBD2 on 6 matching bases. In germline, CDR1 is LGHNT, CDR2 FRNRAP. Trimming left V 5 bases short and J 4 bases short, with 15 bases between. CDR3 length: 15 amino acids.

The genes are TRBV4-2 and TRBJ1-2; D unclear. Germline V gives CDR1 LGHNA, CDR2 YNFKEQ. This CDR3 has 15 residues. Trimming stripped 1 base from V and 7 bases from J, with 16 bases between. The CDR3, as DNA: TGTGCCAGCAGCCAAGGCGAAGAGCGCATCAGTGGCTACACCTTC. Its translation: CASSQGEERISGYTF.

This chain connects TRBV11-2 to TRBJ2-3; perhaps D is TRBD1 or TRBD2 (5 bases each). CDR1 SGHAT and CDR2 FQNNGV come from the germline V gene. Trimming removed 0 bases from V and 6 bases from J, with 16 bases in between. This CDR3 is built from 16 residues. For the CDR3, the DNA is TGTGCCAGCAGCTTAGATCCCGGGGCAGGGACGGATACGCAGTATTTT. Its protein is CASSLDPGAGTDTQYF.

CDR3 DNA: TGTGCCAGCAGCTTGGGACTAGCGGGCGAAGTTAGCTACGAGCAGTACTTC. It is translated as CASSLGLAGEVSYEQYF. This chain links TRBV7-8 with TRBJ2-7; 12 bases are a match to TRBD2. This CDR3 spans 17 amino acids. CDR1 and CDR2 (germline): SGHVS, FQNEAQ. With V trimmed by 3 bases and J by 3 bases, 9 bases remained unmatched.

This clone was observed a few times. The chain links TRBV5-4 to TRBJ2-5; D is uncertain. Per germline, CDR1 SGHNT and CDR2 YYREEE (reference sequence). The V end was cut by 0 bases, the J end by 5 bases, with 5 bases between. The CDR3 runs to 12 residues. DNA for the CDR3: TGTGCCAGCAGCTTGGGGGTGGAGACCCAGTACTTC. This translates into CASSLGVETQYF.

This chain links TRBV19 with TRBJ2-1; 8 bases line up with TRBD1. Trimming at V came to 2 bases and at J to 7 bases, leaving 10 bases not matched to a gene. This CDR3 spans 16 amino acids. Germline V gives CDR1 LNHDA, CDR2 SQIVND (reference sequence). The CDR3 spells CASSIIQGALKNEQFF. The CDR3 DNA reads TGTGCCAGTAGTATAATTCAGGGGGCGCTGAAAAATGAGCAGTTCTTC.

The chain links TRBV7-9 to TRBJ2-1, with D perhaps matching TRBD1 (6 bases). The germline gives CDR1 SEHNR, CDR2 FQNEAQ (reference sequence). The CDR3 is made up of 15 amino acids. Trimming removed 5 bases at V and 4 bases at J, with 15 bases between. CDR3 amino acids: CASSAQGLLYNEQFF. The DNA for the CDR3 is TGTGCCAGCAGCGCCCAGGGGCTACTTTACAATGAGCAGTTCTTC.

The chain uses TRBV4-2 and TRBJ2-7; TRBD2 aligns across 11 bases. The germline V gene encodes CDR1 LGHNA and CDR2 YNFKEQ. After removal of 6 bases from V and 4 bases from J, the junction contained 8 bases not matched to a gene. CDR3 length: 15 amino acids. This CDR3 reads CASSKEGLAAYEQYF. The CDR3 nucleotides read TGTGCCAGCAGTAAAGAGGGACTAGCGGCTTACGAGCAGTACTTC.

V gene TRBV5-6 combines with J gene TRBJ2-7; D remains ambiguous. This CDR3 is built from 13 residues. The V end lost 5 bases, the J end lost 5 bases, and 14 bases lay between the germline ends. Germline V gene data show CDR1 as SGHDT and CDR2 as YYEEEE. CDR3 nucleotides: TGTGCCAGCAGGACCTCTCCCCCCCACGAGCAGTACTTC. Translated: CASRTSPPHEQYF.

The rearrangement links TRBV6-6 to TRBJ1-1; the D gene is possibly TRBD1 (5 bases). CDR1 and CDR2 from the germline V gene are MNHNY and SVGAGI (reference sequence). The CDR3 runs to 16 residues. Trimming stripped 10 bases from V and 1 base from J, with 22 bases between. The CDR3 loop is CATLSGRGRGNTEAFF. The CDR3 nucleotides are TGTGCCACTCTGTCAGGTAGGGGAAGGGGGAACACTGAAGCTTTCTTT.

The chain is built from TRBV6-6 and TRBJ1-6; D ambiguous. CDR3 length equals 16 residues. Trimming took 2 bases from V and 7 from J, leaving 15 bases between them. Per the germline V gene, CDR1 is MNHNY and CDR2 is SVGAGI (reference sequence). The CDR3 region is CASSYIPGSRNSPLHF. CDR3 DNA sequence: TGTGCCAGCAGTTACATTCCTGGGAGTCGGAATTCACCCCTCCACTTT.

The CDR3 here is CSIRGNTNTGELFF. The CDR3, as DNA: TGCAGCATCCGGGGCAACACGAACACCGGGGAGCTGTTTTTT. The chain joins TRBV29-1 to TRBJ2-2; the D call may be TRBD1 or TRBD2 (5 bases each). Germline lookup yields CDR1 SQVTM and CDR2 ANQGSEA. The V gene lost 8 bases and the J gene lost 0 bases, with 13 bases spanning the gap. This CDR3 contains 14 residues.

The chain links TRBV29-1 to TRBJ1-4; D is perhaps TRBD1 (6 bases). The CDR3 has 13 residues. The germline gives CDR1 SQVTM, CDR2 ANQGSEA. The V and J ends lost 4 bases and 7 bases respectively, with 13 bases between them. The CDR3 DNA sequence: TGCAGCGTTGCAACAGGGATGGGTGAAAAACTGTTTTTT. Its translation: CSVATGMGEKLFF.

The DNA for the CDR3 is TGTGCCACCCCTAGGGAGGGTGAGGGCAATCAGCCCCAGCATTTT. Amino acid sequence: CATPREGEGNQPQHF. V and J are TRBV21-1 and TRBJ1-5. TRBV21-1 is a known pseudogene. The CDR3 sequence is 15 residues long.

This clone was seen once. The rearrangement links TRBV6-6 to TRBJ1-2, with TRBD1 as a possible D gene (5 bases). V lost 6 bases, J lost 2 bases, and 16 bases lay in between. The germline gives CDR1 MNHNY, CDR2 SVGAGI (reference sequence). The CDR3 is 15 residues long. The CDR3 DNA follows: TGTGCCAGCAGAGGGACGGGGGTATTCAACTATGGCTACACCTTC. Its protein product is CASRGTGVFNYGYTF.

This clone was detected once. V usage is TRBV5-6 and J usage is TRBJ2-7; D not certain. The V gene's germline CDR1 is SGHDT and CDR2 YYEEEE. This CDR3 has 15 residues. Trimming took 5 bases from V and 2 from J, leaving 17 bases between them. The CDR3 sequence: CASSSTLGVPYEQYF. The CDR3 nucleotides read TGTGCCAGCAGTTCCACGCTGGGCGTGCCCTACGAGCAGTACTTC.

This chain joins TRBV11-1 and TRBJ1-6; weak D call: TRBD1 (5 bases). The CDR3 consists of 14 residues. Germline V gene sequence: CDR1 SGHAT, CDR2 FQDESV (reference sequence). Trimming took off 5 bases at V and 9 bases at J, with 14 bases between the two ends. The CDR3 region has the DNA TGTGCCAGCAGCATAGACGGGGGGTCTTCACCCCTCCACTTT. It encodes CASSIDGGSSPLHF.

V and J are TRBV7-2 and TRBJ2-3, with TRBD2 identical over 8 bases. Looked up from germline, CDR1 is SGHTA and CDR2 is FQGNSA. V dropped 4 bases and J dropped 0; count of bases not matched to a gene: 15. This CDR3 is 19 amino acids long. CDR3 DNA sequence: TGTGCCAGCAGCTCCCAGTGGGGGTTACTAGCGGCTAGCACAGATACGCAGTATTTT. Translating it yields CASSSQWGLLAASTDTQYF.

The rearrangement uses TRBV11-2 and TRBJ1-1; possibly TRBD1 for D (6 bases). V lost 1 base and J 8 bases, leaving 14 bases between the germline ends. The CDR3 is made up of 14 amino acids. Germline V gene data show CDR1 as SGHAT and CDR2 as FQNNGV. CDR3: CASSLVPRGKEAFF. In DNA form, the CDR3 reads TGTGCCAGCAGCTTAGTTCCCAGGGGAAAAGAAGCTTTCTTT.

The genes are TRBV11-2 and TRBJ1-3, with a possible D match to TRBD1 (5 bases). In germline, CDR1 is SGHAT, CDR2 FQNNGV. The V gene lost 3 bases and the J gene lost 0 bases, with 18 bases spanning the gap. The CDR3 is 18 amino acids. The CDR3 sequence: CASSFQGPRIASGNTIYF. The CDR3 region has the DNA TGTGCCAGCAGCTTCCAGGGTCCCAGAATAGCCTCTGGAAACACCATATATTTT.

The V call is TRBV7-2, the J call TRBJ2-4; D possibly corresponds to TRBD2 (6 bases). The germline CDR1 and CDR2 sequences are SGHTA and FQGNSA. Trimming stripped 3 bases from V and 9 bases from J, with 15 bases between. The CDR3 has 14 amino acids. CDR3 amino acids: CASSFKRDSSIQYF. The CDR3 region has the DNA TGTGCCAGCAGCTTTAAACGGGACTCTAGCATTCAGTACTTC.

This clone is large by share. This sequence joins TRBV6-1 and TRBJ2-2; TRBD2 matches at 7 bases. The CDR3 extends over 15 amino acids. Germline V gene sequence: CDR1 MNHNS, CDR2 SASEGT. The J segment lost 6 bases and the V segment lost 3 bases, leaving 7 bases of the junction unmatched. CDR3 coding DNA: TGTGCCAGCAGTGACGGGGGGACCGACGCCGGGGAGCTGTTTTTT. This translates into CASSDGGTDAGELFF.

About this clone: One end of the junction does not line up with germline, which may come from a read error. Written as DNA, the CDR3 is TGTGCCAGCAGTGAAAGGGGGGACCCGACAGTTACGCAGTATTTT. It codes for CASSERGDPTVTQYF. This chain links TRBV6-1 with TRBJ2-3; D is tentatively TRBD1 or TRBD2 (6 bases each). This CDR3 comprises 15 residues. The germline CDR1 and CDR2 sequences are MNHNS and SASEGT.

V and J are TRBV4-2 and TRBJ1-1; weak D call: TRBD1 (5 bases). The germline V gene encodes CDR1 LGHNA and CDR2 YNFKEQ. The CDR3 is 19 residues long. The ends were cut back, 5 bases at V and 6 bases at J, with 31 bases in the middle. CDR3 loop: CASSGEGLRLGSSTSEAFF. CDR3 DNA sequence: TGTGCCAGCAGCGGAGAGGGACTTAGGTTAGGGTCGTCGACCTCTGAAGCTTTCTTT.

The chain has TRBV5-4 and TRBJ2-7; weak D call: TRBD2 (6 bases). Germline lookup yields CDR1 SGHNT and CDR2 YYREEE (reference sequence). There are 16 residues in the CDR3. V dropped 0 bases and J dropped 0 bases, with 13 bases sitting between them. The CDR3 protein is CASSLGGVGGSYEQYF. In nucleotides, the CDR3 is TGTGCCAGCAGCTTGGGGGGTGTGGGGGGCTCCTACGAGCAGTACTTC.

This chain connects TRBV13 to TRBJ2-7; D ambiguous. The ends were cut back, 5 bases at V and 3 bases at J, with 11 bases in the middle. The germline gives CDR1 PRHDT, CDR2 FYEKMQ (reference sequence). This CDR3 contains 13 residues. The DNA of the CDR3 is TGTGCCAGCAGCCTAATGAGAATCTACGAGCAGTACTTC. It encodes CASSLMRIYEQYF.

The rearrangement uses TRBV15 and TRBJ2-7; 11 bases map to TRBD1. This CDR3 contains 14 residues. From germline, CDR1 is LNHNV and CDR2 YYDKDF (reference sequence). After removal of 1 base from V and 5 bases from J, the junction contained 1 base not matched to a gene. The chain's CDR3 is CATSRGTGGDEQYF. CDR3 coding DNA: TGTGCCACCAGCAGAGGGACAGGGGGCGACGAGCAGTACTTC.